This T cell receptor beta chain was identified during a study of blood T cell repertoires in COVID-19. Original handling: Estimation of nucleated cell counts was performed using reference gene primer amplification. The method was immunoSEQ multiplex PCR; TCRdb's version includes in-frame clones alone and lacks a portion of them. That table is the source of V, J and clone size, and D and trimming were worked out from the DNA. Of approximately 140,000 clones in the sample, about four fifths are singletons; the top ten hold about 18%. V shed 0 bases and J shed 5 bases, with 10 bases lying between them. Germline CDR1 reads GTSNPN; CDR2 reads SVGIG (reference sequence). There are 13 residues in the CDR3.

Sequenced sample: peripheral blood. The chain couples TRBV30 to TRBJ1-2; D might be TRBD1 (5 bases). The clonotype was recovered from a woman of 80 years or more with acute or convalescent COVID-19. The CDR3 region has the DNA TGTGCCTGGAGTGTACTGGCAGGGTATGGCTACACCTTC. Translating gives CAWSVLAGYGYTF.